The 15 T cell receptor beta chains presented below share a single source sample, sequenced in a study of early T cells in non-severe SARS-CoV-2 infection. TCRdb fed the 5' RACE reads into MiXCR, producing one record per CDR3 protein. This repertoire shows around 83,000 distinct CDR3 sequences, more than 10% found once; its top ten account for about 4.4%. This specimen was whole blood, taken at baseline. These receptors were taken from an adult who was a healthcare worker with PCR-confirmed SARS-CoV-2 infection or an uninfected control (not recorded which).

A few counts support this clonotype. This chain connects TRBV7-2 to TRBJ2-5, with TRBD2 identical over 13 bases. V shed 5 bases, J shed 5 bases, and the junction held 5 bases outside the gene matches. CDR1 and CDR2 from the germline V gene are SGHTA and FQGNSA. The CDR3 covers 15 residues. DNA for the CDR3: TGTGCCAGCAGCCCACAACTAGCGGGAGGGGAGACCCAGTACTTC. It codes for CASSPQLAGGETQYF.

The rearrangement uses TRBV15 and TRBJ2-7, with a tentative D call TRBD2 (5 bases). The CDR3 is 14 residues long. Germline-derived CDR1 and CDR2 are LNHNV and YYDKDF (reference sequence). The V and J ends lost 4 bases and 3 bases respectively, with 13 bases between them. Written as DNA, the CDR3 is TGTGCCACCAGCACCGATCGGGGTAGCTACGAGCAGTACTTC. This translates into CATSTDRGSYEQYF.

The V gene is TRBV5-1, the J gene TRBJ2-7; D call uncertain. The CDR3 length is 14 residues. From germline, CDR1 is SGHRS and CDR2 YFSETQ. With 4 bases removed from V and 2 bases from J, the gap between germline ends came to 13 bases. Written as DNA, the CDR3 is TGCGCCAGCAGCCAAAACAGTGGAACCTACGAGCAGTACTTC. As protein: CASSQNSGTYEQYF.

This clonotype showed up just a few times. The chain is built from TRBV19 and TRBJ2-5, with TRBD1 matching 7 bases. There are 13 residues in the CDR3. The junction had 3 bases not matched to a gene; V was cut back by 3 bases and J by 5 bases. CDR1 is LNHDA and CDR2 is SQIVND in the germline V gene (reference sequence). The CDR3 coding sequence is TGTGCCAGTAGTATCGACAGGGCGGAGACCCAGTACTTC. It specifies CASSIDRAETQYF.

This clonotype has at least ten counts. CDR3 region: CASSSPPDAETQYF. CDR3 DNA: TGTGCCAGCAGCTCCCCTCCTGACGCGGAGACCCAGTACTTC. This chain links TRBV5-4 with TRBJ2-5; D is unclear. The germline CDR1 and CDR2 sequences are SGHNT and YYREEE (reference sequence). V gave up 3 bases and J gave up 5 bases, with 14 bases separating them. CDR3 length: 14 amino acids.

With respect to this clonotype: This may come from a read error, since a much larger clone is one base off. The V call is TRBV6-5, the J call TRBJ2-5; possible D gene TRBD2, 6 bases. V was clipped by 1 base and J by 7 bases, with 13 bases between them. The CDR3 covers 14 residues. CDR1 is MNHEY, CDR2 SVGAGI, per germline. In DNA form, the CDR3 reads TGTGCCAGCAGTTACTATAGACTGGGAGGGACCCAGTACTTC. Translated: CASSYYRLGGTQYF.

This clonotype was counted a few times. The genes are TRBV3-1 and TRBJ2-3, with 10 bases identical to TRBD2. With 2 bases clipped from V and 4 bases from J, the junction kept 3 bases outside the gene matches. From germline, CDR1 is LGHDT and CDR2 YNNKEL (reference sequence). The CDR3 sequence is 15 residues long. The CDR3 region has the DNA TGTGCCAGCAGCCAACCCCTAGCGGGGGCAGATACGCAGTATTTT. As protein: CASSQPLAGADTQYF.

V usage is TRBV6-2 or TRBV6-3 and J usage is TRBJ2-4; 7 bases agree with TRBD1. V lost 5 bases and J lost 1; bases outside the gene matches: 14. CDR3 length: 18 amino acids. Germline V gene data show CDR1 as MNHEY and CDR2 as SVGEGT. CDR3 loop: CASSRASTGTHAKNIQYF. The DNA for the CDR3 is TGTGCCAGCAGTCGGGCCTCGACAGGGACCCACGCCAAAAACATTCAGTACTTC.

This chain links TRBV5-5 with TRBJ2-2, with D perhaps TRBD2 (6 bases). Trimming cost V 2 bases and J 1 base, with 18 bases left between them. CDR1 SGHKS and CDR2 YYEKEE come from the germline V gene (reference sequence). The CDR3 extends over 18 amino acids. Here the CDR3 DNA reads TGTGCCAGCAGCTTAGGACTATCGCCGGGGAAGAACACCGGGGAGCTGTTTTTT. Translated, it gives CASSLGLSPGKNTGELFF. Supplemented by reference TRBV5-5 and TRBJ2-2, the full variable domain reads DAGVTQSPTHLIKTRGQQVTLRCSPISGHKSVSWYQQVLGQGPQFIFQYYEKEERGRGNFPDRFSARQFPNYSSELNVNALLLGDSALYLCASSLGLSPGKNTGELFFGEGSRLTVL.

This chain links TRBV5-1 with TRBJ1-4; TRBD1 matches at 9 bases. CDR3 length: 14 amino acids. After removal of 4 bases from V and 5 bases from J, the junction contained 3 bases not matched to a gene. Germline-derived CDR1 and CDR2 are SGHRS and YFSETQ. CDR3 bases: TGCGCCAGCAGCCGGACAGGGGCCAATGAAAAACTGTTTTTT. Its protein is CASSRTGANEKLFF. The full variable domain, its missing parts supplied by reference TRBV5-1 and TRBJ1-4, is KAGVTQTPRYLIKTRGQQVTLSCSPISGHRSVSWYQQTPGQGLQFLFEYFSETQRNKGNFPGRFSGRQFSNSRSEMNVSTLELGDSALYLCASSRTGANEKLFFGSGTQLSVL.

Concerning this clonotype itself: A junction end diverges from the germline sequence, so it may reflect a read error. The chain carries TRBV18 and TRBJ2-5; no clear D gene. The germline CDR1 and CDR2 sequences are KGHSH and LQKENI. The CDR3 is 13 amino acids. The CDR3 DNA sequence: TGTGCCAGCTCACCACCGAACCAGGAGACCCAGTACTTC. It encodes CASSPPNQETQYF.

The chain recombines TRBV5-6 with TRBJ2-3; no clear D gene. The CDR3 consists of 14 residues. Per the germline V gene, CDR1 is SGHDT and CDR2 is YYEEEE. V shed 0 bases and J shed 2 bases, with 7 bases lying between them. The chain's CDR3 is CASSLVRPTDTQYF. CDR3 sequence (DNA): TGTGCCAGCAGCTTGGTGAGACCCACAGATACGCAGTATTTT.

This clonotype was counted at least ten times. The rearrangement joins TRBV12-3 or TRBV12-4 to TRBJ1-1, with D unresolved. V was cut by 6 bases and J by 1 base, with 9 bases left in between. The CDR3 runs to 13 residues. The CDR3 DNA follows: TGTGCCAGCAGCGTGACTGGGAACACTGAAGCTTTCTTT. This translates into CASSVTGNTEAFF.

V is TRBV30 and J is TRBJ1-3; D uncertain. Germline-derived CDR1 and CDR2 are GTSNPN and SVGIG (reference sequence). The V and J ends lost 6 bases and 4 bases respectively, with 10 bases between them. This CDR3 has 12 residues. CDR3 sequence: CACLPGGNTIYF. In DNA, the CDR3 is TGTGCCTGCCTGCCGGGAGGAAACACCATATATTTT.

The rearrangement uses TRBV11-2 and TRBJ1-4, with D hard to call. With 5 bases removed from V and 0 bases from J, the gap between germline ends came to 7 bases. There are 14 residues in the CDR3. The V gene's germline CDR1 is SGHAT and CDR2 FQNNGV. The CDR3 bases are TGTGCCAGCAGCACGACAACAACTAATGAAAAACTGTTTTTT. This codes for CASSTTTTNEKLFF. Full variable domain (rest looked up from reference TRBV11-2 and TRBJ1-4): EAGVAQSPRYKIIEKRQSVAFWCNPISGHATLYWYQQILGQGPKLLIQFQNNGVVDDSQLPKDRFSAERLKGVDSTLKIQPAKLEDSAVYLCASSTTTTNEKLFFGSGTQLSVL.